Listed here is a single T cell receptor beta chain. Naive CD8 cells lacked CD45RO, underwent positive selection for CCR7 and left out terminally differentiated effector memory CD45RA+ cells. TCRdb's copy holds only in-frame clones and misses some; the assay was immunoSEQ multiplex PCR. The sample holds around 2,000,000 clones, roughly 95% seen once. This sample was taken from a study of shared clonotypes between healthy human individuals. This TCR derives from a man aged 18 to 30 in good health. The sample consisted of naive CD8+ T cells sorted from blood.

CDR3 residues: CASSQDEAGVEQFF. In nucleotides, the CDR3 is TGCGCCAGCAGCCAAGACGAGGCGGGAGTTGAGCAGTTCTTC. V and J are TRBV4-3 and TRBJ2-1; 7 nucleotides align to TRBD2. The V gene end was trimmed by 0 bases and the J gene end by 9 bases; junction bases not matched to a gene: 5. This CDR3 has 14 residues. Germline CDR1 is LGHNA and CDR2 is YSLEER.